This T cell receptor (beta chain) was identified during a study of shared clonotypes between healthy human individuals. The protocol was immunoSEQ multiplex PCR, while the TCRdb copy is restricted to in-frame clones and leaves out a portion. This table has 850,000 to 1,200,000 clones, roughly 70% appearing once. This CDR3 region has 12 residues. Germline values: CDR1 GTSNPN, CDR2 SVGIG (reference sequence). The sequence was collected from a man aged 18 to 29 in good health. Material for sequencing was memory CD4+ T cells sorted from blood. Subset described: CD45RA-negative fraction. The V call is TRBV30, the J call TRBJ1-1; the D gene is possibly TRBD1 (6 bases). This chain's CDR3 is CAREGGYTEAFF. In nucleotides, the CDR3 is TGTGCGCGTGAGGGGGGCTACACTGAAGCTTTCTTT. Full variable domain (missing parts from reference TRBV30 and TRBJ1-1): SQTIHQWPATLVQPVGSPLSLECTVEGTSNPNLYWYRQAAGRGLQLLFYSVGIGQISSEVPQNLSASRPQDRQFILSSKKLLLSDSGFYLCAREGGYTEAFFGQGTRLTVV.